The rows below give T cell receptor beta chains drawn from one sample of a study of shared clonotypes between healthy human individuals. Some clones are missing from TCRdb's copy, which holds only in-frame ones; the method was immunoSEQ multiplex PCR. Among roughly 770,000 clones listed, about 96% were seen once. The sequencing input was naive CD8+ T cells sorted from blood. All receptors come from a man aged 25-45 years in good health. Both conserved end residues are part of each CDR3. The D gene is left open where the match is weak. The size of a clone is reported for some rows only, either as once, few or many, or as a class for expanded clones.

NA	TRBJ2-7	TRBV10-3	NA	CAMRPGESYEQYF	TGTGCCATGCGACCGGGAGAGTCCTACGAGCAGTACTTC
NA	TRBJ2-1	TRBV19	NA	CASRALEDEQFF	TGTGCCAGTAGGGCCCTAGAAGATGAGCAGTTCTTC
NA	TRBJ2-7	TRBV29-1	TRBD2	CSVLAGGSEQYF	TGCAGCGTTCTAGCGGGAGGAAGCGAGCAGTACTTC
NA	TRBJ2-1	TRBV5-1	NA	CASSLADNEQFF	TGCGCCAGCAGCTTGGCTGACAATGAGCAGTTCTTC
NA	TRBJ2-7	TRBV13	TRBD2	CASSLGPTGLAPYEQYF	TGTGCCAGCAGCTTAGGCCCGACGGGACTAGCCCCCTACGAGCAGTACTTC
few	TRBJ2-2	TRBV30	TRBD2	CAWSVTGRVTGELFF	TGTGCCTGGAGTGTAACTGGGAGGGTCACCGGGGAGCTGTTTTTT
NA	TRBJ2-3	TRBV13	TRBD2	CASSSEIGLAGGGTDTQYF	TGTGCCAGCAGCTCCGAAATAGGGTTAGCGGGAGGGGGCACAGATACGCAGTATTTT
NA	TRBJ1-5	TRBV21-1	NA	CASSRVFPDPSEEQPQHF	TGTGCCAGCAGCAGGGTATTTCCGGACCCCTCGGAAGAACAGCCCCAGCATTTT
NA	TRBJ1-1	TRBV7-2	TRBD1	CASSRPRDREMNTEAFF	TGTGCCAGCAGCAGACCCCGGGACAGGGAAATGAACACTGAAGCTTTCTTT
few	TRBJ1-1	TRBV7-2	NA	CASSLNSGASEAFF	TGTGCCAGCAGCTTAAACAGCGGGGCCTCCGAAGCTTTCTTT
once	TRBJ2-3	TRBV9	TRBD2	CASSYYGTSGYTDTQYF	TGTGCCAGCAGCTATTATGGGACTAGCGGATACACAGATACGCAGTATTTT
NA	TRBJ2-3	TRBV5-6	NA	CASSLYGSGRGHDGYF	TGTGCCAGCAGCTTGTACGGGTCCGGGCGGGGGCATGACGGGTATTTT
NA	TRBJ2-7	TRBV27	NA	CASSPTWAMGDEQYF	TGTGCCAGCAGTCCGACCTGGGCCATGGGGGACGAGCAGTACTTC
NA	TRBJ1-1	TRBV27	NA	CASSLTVHTEAFF	TGTGCCAGCAGTTTAACGGTCCACACTGAAGCTTTCTTT
NA	TRBJ1-2	TRBV14	TRBD1	CASSQETTGAQSYGYTF	TGTGCCAGCAGCCAAGAAACGACAGGGGCGCAATCTTATGGCTACACCTTC
NA	TRBJ1-1	TRBV4-3	NA	CASSQSPANTEAFF	TGCGCCAGCAGCCAAAGTCCAGCGAACACTGAAGCTTTCTTT
NA	TRBJ2-1	TRBV9	NA	CASSVVTDSDEQFF	TGTGCCAGCAGCGTAGTAACAGATTCCGATGAGCAGTTCTTC
NA	TRBJ2-1	TRBV7-9	NA	CASSFRGGGYNEQFF	TGTGCCAGCAGTTTTAGAGGGGGAGGTTACAATGAGCAGTTCTTC
NA	TRBJ2-3	TRBV25-1	TRBD2	CASSAWTSGSWNTDTQYF	TGTGCCAGCAGTGCGTGGACTAGCGGGAGCTGGAACACAGATACGCAGTATTTT
NA	TRBJ1-5	TRBV28	NA	CASSLVAYRRGGNQPQHF	TGTGCCAGCAGTTTGGTCGCCTACAGGAGAGGGGGCAATCAGCCCCAGCATTTT
NA	TRBJ2-6	TRBV7-6	NA	CASSLAGGRGANVLTF	TGTGCCAGCAGCTTGGCCGGAGGGAGGGGGGCCAACGTCCTGACTTTC
NA	TRBJ2-1	TRBV18	NA	CASSPEAGNEQFF	TGTGCCAGCTCACCAGAAGCCGGGAATGAGCAGTTCTTC
NA	TRBJ2-2	TRBV19	NA	CASSIDSGELFF	TGTGCCAGTAGTATAGATTCTGGGGAGCTGTTTTTT
NA	TRBJ2-5	TRBV14	TRBD1	CASSLSGGLETQYF	TGTGCCAGCAGCCTGTCAGGGGGCTTGGAGACCCAGTACTTC
NA	TRBJ2-2	TRBV7-9	NA	CASSPQTIRSGELFF	TGTGCCAGCAGCCCACAGACCATAAGGTCCGGGGAGCTGTTTTTT
NA	TRBJ2-7	TRBV5-4	TRBD2	CASSFSGSLYEQYF	TGTGCCAGCAGCTTTAGCGGGAGCCTCTACGAGCAGTACTTC
NA	TRBJ1-4	TRBV7-6	TRBD1	CASSPRTGATNEKLFF	TGTGCCAGCAGCCCAAGGACAGGCGCAACTAATGAAAAACTGTTTTTT
NA	TRBJ1-4	TRBV6-5	TRBD1	CAVGQGNEKLFF	TGTGCCGTGGGACAGGGGAACGAAAAACTGTTTTTT
NA	TRBJ2-2	TRBV10-3	NA	CAIRVAGELFF	TGTGCCATTAGAGTCGCCGGGGAGCTGTTTTTT
NA	TRBJ1-5	TRBV19	NA	CASSIGGSSNQPQHF	TGTGCCAGTAGTATCGGGGGGTCGAGCAATCAGCCCCAGCATTTT
NA	TRBJ2-1	TRBV14	NA	CASSHNEQFF	TGTGCCAGCAGCCACAATGAGCAGTTCTTC
NA	TRBJ2-6	TRBV7-9	NA	CASSSLQGPGANVLTF	TGTGCCAGCAGCTCCTTACAGGGTCCGGGGGCCAACGTCCTGACTTTC
NA	TRBJ1-5	TRBV10-2	NA	CASMGYSNQPQHF	TGCGCCAGCATGGGGTATAGCAATCAGCCCCAGCATTTT
NA	TRBJ1-3	TRBV6-1	NA	CATGAVSGNTIYF	TGTGCCACAGGGGCTGTCTCTGGAAACACCATATATTTT
NA	TRBJ2-5	TRBV11-2	TRBD2	CASSLGVAGAPEGETQYF	TGTGCCAGCAGCTTAGGAGTAGCGGGAGCCCCAGAGGGAGAGACCCAGTACTTC
NA	TRBJ2-4	TRBV7-9	NA	CASSPALAIAKNIQYF	TGTGCCAGCAGCCCAGCCCTAGCGATAGCCAAAAACATTCAGTACTTC
once	TRBJ2-1	TRBV10-1	NA	CASSEGGRRNEQFF	TGCGCCAGCAGTGAAGGGGGTCGACGTAATGAGCAGTTCTTC
NA	TRBJ2-1	TRBV29-1	NA	CSALAENSYNEQFF	TGCAGCGCCCTAGCCGAAAACTCCTACAATGAGCAGTTCTTC
NA	TRBJ2-5	TRBV13	NA	CASSLEPSEETQYF	TGTGCCAGCAGCTTAGAACCTAGCGAAGAGACCCAGTACTTC
NA	TRBJ1-1	TRBV7-9	NA	CASTPGLGRKLEAFF	TGTGCCAGCACCCCCGGGCTCGGGAGGAAGCTAGAAGCTTTCTTT
NA	TRBJ2-3	TRBV4-1	TRBD2	CASSQGLAGDTQYF	TGCGCCAGCAGCCAGGGGCTAGCGGGAGATACGCAGTATTTT
NA	TRBJ2-2	TRBV6-1	TRBD1	CASSEWDSSVTGELFF	TGTGCCAGCAGTGAATGGGACAGCTCGGTCACCGGGGAGCTGTTTTTT
NA	TRBJ2-2	TRBV7-6	NA	CASSLTYGELFF	TGTGCCAGCAGCTTAACTTACGGGGAGCTGTTTTTT
NA	TRBJ2-3	TRBV10-2	TRBD2	CASSEGLAGVTDTQYF	TGCGCCAGCAGTGAGGGGCTAGCGGGAGTAACAGATACGCAGTATTTT
NA	TRBJ2-3	TRBV29-1	NA	CSVPDAGLTSSTDTQYF	TGCAGCGTCCCTGACGCAGGGTTAACCAGCAGCACAGATACGCAGTATTTT
NA	TRBJ1-1	TRBV7-9	NA	CASSSVGGRWNTEAFF	TGTGCCAGCAGCTCGGTAGGGGGTCGATGGAACACTGAAGCTTTCTTT
once	TRBJ2-7	TRBV7-6	NA	CASSYLEGYEQYF	TGTGCCAGCAGCTACCTTGAGGGCTACGAGCAGTACTTC
NA	TRBJ1-2	TRBV19	NA	CASSPGAFLGYGYTF	TGTGCCAGTAGTCCTGGGGCCTTTCTTGGGTATGGCTACACCTTC
NA	TRBJ2-7	TRBV29-1	TRBD2	CSVEDRASGSYEQYF	TGCAGCGTTGAAGATAGGGCTAGCGGGAGCTACGAGCAGTACTTC
NA	TRBJ2-7	TRBV27	NA	CASSFPRGGRLYEQYF	TGTGCCAGCAGTTTCCCCAGGGGGGGAAGACTCTACGAGCAGTACTTC
NA	TRBJ2-1	TRBV5-6	TRBD2	CASSPREGPYNEQFF	TGTGCCAGCAGCCCGCGGGAGGGCCCGTACAATGAGCAGTTCTTC
NA	TRBJ2-6	TRBV14	TRBD1	CASSRTGFEYAGANVLTF	TGTGCCAGCAGCCGGACAGGGTTCGAATACGCTGGGGCCAACGTCCTGACTTTC
NA	TRBJ2-3	TRBV5-4	NA	CASSNRQDTQYF	TGTGCCAGCAGCAACCGTCAAGATACGCAGTATTTT
NA	TRBJ1-1	TRBV7-9	NA	CASSPDWVTEAFF	TGTGCCAGCAGTCCAGATTGGGTCACTGAAGCTTTCTTT
NA	TRBJ2-7	TRBV5-1	TRBD2	CASSLGQYAGLAGASLSYEQYF	TGCGCCAGCAGCTTGGGCCAATACGCGGGACTAGCGGGAGCTTCCTTATCCTACGAGCAGTACTTC